A single sample gave rise to the 18 T cell receptor beta chains below, sequenced in a study of blood T cell repertoires in COVID-19. TCRdb's copy holds only in-frame clones and misses some; the assay was immunoSEQ multiplex PCR. The top ten hold approximately 1% of the sample, which has 95,000 to 150,000 clones, about 88% seen once. Sequencing was performed on peripheral blood. The receptors were sampled from a woman of 80 years or more with acute or convalescent COVID-19.

This chain uses TRBV5-4 with TRBJ1-5; TRBD1 aligns across 8 bases. The CDR3 is made up of 13 amino acids. Germline V gene lookup returns CDR1 SGHNT and CDR2 YYREEE (reference sequence). V lost 4 bases and J lost 6; bases outside the gene matches: 3. Here the CDR3 reads CASSVQGGQPQHF. For the CDR3, the DNA is TGTGCCAGCAGCGTACAGGGGGGTCAGCCCCAGCATTTT. Full variable domain (missing parts from reference TRBV5-4 and TRBJ1-5): ETGVTQSPTHLIKTRGQQVTLRCSSQSGHNTVSWYQQALGQGPQFIFQYYREEENGRGNFPPRFSGLQFPNYSSELNVNALELDDSALYLCASSVQGGQPQHFGDGTRLSIL.

The sample holds one count of this clone. The V gene is TRBV29-1, the J gene TRBJ2-7; 10 bases align to TRBD2. The V segment lost 3 bases and the J segment 7 bases; nucleotides outside the gene matches: 9. The CDR3 has 14 amino acids. Germline V gene sequence: CDR1 SQVTM, CDR2 ANQGSEA. For the CDR3, the DNA is TGCAGCGTTGATTCGGCTAGCGGGAGTGATGAGCAGTACTTC. Translating it yields CSVDSASGSDEQYF.

The rearrangement joins TRBV5-1 to TRBJ2-1; 16 nucleotides match TRBD2. V was clipped by 0 bases and J by 9 bases; unmatched bases: 6. Germline V CDR1 and CDR2: SGHRS, YFSETQ. This CDR3 contains 17 residues. The CDR3 is CASSLGPGLAGGGEQFF. In nucleotides, the CDR3 is TGCGCCAGCAGCTTGGGCCCGGGACTAGCGGGAGGGGGTGAGCAGTTCTTC.

The gene calls are TRBV5-1 and TRBJ1-2, with 9 bases that match TRBD1. Germline-derived CDR1 and CDR2 are SGHRS and YFSETQ. This CDR3 contains 16 residues. The junction had 11 bases not matched to a gene; V was cut back by 0 bases and J by 8 bases. The CDR3: CASSLESGTGWGGYTF. The CDR3 region has the DNA TGCGCCAGCAGCTTGGAATCCGGGACAGGGTGGGGAGGCTACACCTTC.

The chain couples TRBV5-5 to TRBJ1-1; possible D gene TRBD1, 5 bases. Germline CDR1 is SGHKS and CDR2 is YYEKEE (reference sequence). Trimming removed 0 bases from V and 5 bases from J, with 11 bases in between. The CDR3 consists of 14 residues. The DNA for the CDR3 is TGTGCCAGCAGCTTGGCAGGGTATGAGACTGAAGCTTTCTTT. This codes for CASSLAGYETEAFF.

The chain combines TRBV12-5 with TRBJ1-2; D might be TRBD1 (5 bases). From germline, CDR1 is LGHNT and CDR2 FRNRAP. Trimming shortened V by 7 bases and J by 3 bases, and 15 bases separated the two germline ends. This CDR3 has 14 residues. CDR3 nucleotide sequence: TGTGCTAGTGCCCACGCGGGGGGGGACTATGGCTACACCTTC. This encodes CASAHAGGDYGYTF. Full variable domain (remainder filled in from reference TRBV12-5 and TRBJ1-2): DARVTQTPRHKVTEMGQEVTMRCQPILGHNTVFWYRQTMMQGLELLAYFRNRAPLDDSGMPKDRFSAEMPDATLATLKIQPSEPRDSAVYFCASAHAGGDYGYTFGSGTRLTVV.

The chain uses TRBV9 and TRBJ1-2; D not resolved. The CDR3 has 17 amino acids. Germline V gene lookup returns CDR1 SGDLS and CDR2 YYNGEE. Trimming took 4 bases from V and 4 from J, leaving 23 bases between them. DNA of the CDR3: TGTGCCAGCAGCCCACAGTGGTCCCCCAGTTATAGCTATGGCTACACCTTC. This sequence encodes CASSPQWSPSYSYGYTF.

The chain carries TRBV2 and TRBJ2-3; the D gene is possibly TRBD2 (7 bases). V was cut by 5 bases and J by 4 bases, with 10 bases left in between. Germline CDR1 is SNHLY and CDR2 is FYNNEI. This CDR3 is 13 amino acids long. The CDR3 loop is CASSRGASDTQYF. CDR3 DNA sequence: TGTGCCAGCAGTCGGGGGGCCTCAGATACGCAGTATTTT. Looking up the rest from reference TRBV2 and TRBJ2-3 gives the full variable domain: EPEVTQTPSHQVTQMGQEVILRCVPISNHLYFYWYRQILGQKVEFLVSFYNNEISEKSEIFDDQFSVERPDGSNFTLKIRSTKLEDSAMYFCASSRGASDTQYFGPGTRLTVL.

The rearrangement uses TRBV6-5 and TRBJ1-4; 7 nucleotides agree with TRBD1. This CDR3 has 14 amino acids. Losses at the gene ends were 5 bases for V and 4 bases for J; bases not matched to a gene: 4. Looked up from germline, CDR1 is MNHEY and CDR2 is SVGAGI. CDR3 DNA sequence: TGTGCCAGCAGTAGGGGGCTGGATAATGAAAAACTGTTTTTT. Protein product: CASSRGLDNEKLFF.

The V call is TRBV19, the J call TRBJ1-4, with 7 positions matching TRBD1. V was clipped by 3 bases and J by 8 bases; unmatched bases: 6. This CDR3 spans 14 amino acids. Per the germline V gene, CDR1 is LNHDA and CDR2 is SQIVND (reference sequence). The CDR3 region is CASSIGTADEKLFF. CDR3 nucleotide sequence: TGTGCCAGTAGTATTGGGACAGCAGACGAAAAACTGTTTTTT.

The chain uses TRBV7-2 and TRBJ2-1; TRBD1 matches 8 bases. This CDR3 is built from 15 residues. CDR1 SGHTA and CDR2 FQGNSA come from the germline V gene. Germline trimming cut 3 bases from V and 0 bases from J; bases unmatched to any gene: 1. The CDR3 protein is CASSFDRGSYNEQFF. The CDR3 DNA reads as TGTGCCAGCAGCTTTGACAGGGGCTCCTACAATGAGCAGTTCTTC.

V and J are TRBV12-5 and TRBJ2-5; D might be TRBD1 (5 bases). The CDR3 is made up of 13 amino acids. From germline, CDR1 is LGHNT and CDR2 FRNRAP. The V and J ends lost 6 bases and 4 bases respectively, with 12 bases between them. CDR3 sequence reads: CASGVGGAETQYF. The CDR3 DNA follows: TGTGCTAGTGGGGTGGGTGGGGCAGAGACCCAGTACTTC.

The V and J genes are TRBV20-1 and TRBJ2-1; 13 nucleotides match TRBD2. From germline, CDR1 is DFQATT and CDR2 SNEGSKA (reference sequence). This CDR3 is 17 amino acids long. V lost 3 bases, J lost 6 bases, and 11 bases stayed unmatched. CDR3 protein: CSASYAGTSGVLNEQFF. CDR3 sequence (DNA): TGCAGTGCTAGTTACGCGGGGACTAGCGGGGTTCTCAATGAGCAGTTCTTC.

The CDR3 reads CASRENRDRVTDTQYF. The CDR3 DNA follows: TGTGCCAGCAGAGAAAACCGGGACAGGGTCACAGATACGCAGTATTTT. The chain recombines TRBV6-1 with TRBJ2-3; 9 bases agree with TRBD1. The CDR3 extends over 16 amino acids. With 6 bases clipped from V and 2 bases from J, the junction kept 9 bases outside the gene matches. Germline CDR1 and CDR2: MNHNS and SASEGT.

The J gene is TRBJ2-7, the V gene TRBV24-1, with 8 nucleotides matching TRBD2. V lost 2 bases to trimming and J lost 2 bases; unmatched junction nucleotides: 10. CDR3 length: 17 amino acids. Germline-derived CDR1 and CDR2 are KGHDR and SFDVKD. CDR3 loop: CATSDSRLASTTYEQYF. In DNA, the CDR3 is TGTGCCACCAGTGATTCCCGACTAGCGTCAACCACCTACGAGCAGTACTTC.

This clone was recorded once. The chain joins TRBV7-8 to TRBJ1-1; tentatively, D is TRBD1 (5 bases). V dropped 5 bases and J dropped 8 bases, with 12 bases sitting between them. Germline-derived CDR1 and CDR2 are SGHVS and FQNEAQ. CDR3 length: 12 amino acids. The CDR3 is CASSKLTAEAFF. CDR3 DNA: TGTGCCAGCAGCAAGTTGACAGCGGAAGCTTTCTTT.

The J gene is TRBJ2-1, the V gene TRBV20-1; D is unclear. V was shortened by 5 bases and J by 7 bases, with 9 bases between the two germline ends. This CDR3 contains 11 residues. Germline loops: CDR1 DFQATT, CDR2 SNEGSKA (reference sequence). In nucleotides, the CDR3 is TGCAGTGCTGTTCAGGCAAATGAGCAGTTCTTC. Amino acid sequence: CSAVQANEQFF.

The genes are TRBV11-3 and TRBJ2-7, with TRBD2 as a possible D gene (5 bases). The V end was cut by 1 base, the J end by 0 bases, with 19 bases between. Germline lookup yields CDR1 SGHNT and CDR2 YENEEA. The CDR3 is 18 residues long. CDR3: CASSLAGGPLASSYEQYF. The CDR3 DNA follows: TGTGCCAGCAGCTTAGCTGGCGGGCCCCTGGCGAGCTCCTACGAGCAGTACTTC.